Below, 2 T cell receptor beta chains from the same sample are listed, as sequenced in a study of STAT5B mutations in CD4+ large granular lymphocyte leukemia (dated by TCRdb to the early 2020s). To prepare the library, the immunoSEQ multiplex PCR assay was applied. What TCRdb holds here is the immuneACCESS table cut down to in-frame rearrangements. Part of the clones is not present; checked against another copy, under half of the missing clones reflect an unresolved V gene, and the others are unexplained. The sample records 30,000 to 40,000 clones, about 87% of which are singletons. Jointly, the top ten make up approximately 1% of the sample. The source material was CD4+ T cells from blood buffy coats. The source of these receptors is a human donor in good health.

This clone was seen only once. The gene calls are TRBV7-2 and TRBJ1-2; D gene uncertain. Germline assignment: CDR1 SGHTA and CDR2 FQGNSA. The CDR3 has 12 residues. The V end was cut by 5 bases, the J end by 6 bases, with 10 bases between. The CDR3 loop is CASSLWWDGYTF. As DNA, the CDR3 is TGTGCCAGCAGCCTTTGGTGGGATGGCTACACCTTC. The full variable domain, in which reference TRBV7-2 and TRBJ1-2 provide the parts outside the CDR3, is GAGVSQSPSNKVTEKGKDVELRCDPISGHTALYWYRQSLGQGLEFLIYFQGNSAPDKSGLPSDRFSAERTGGSVSTLTIQRTQQEDSAVYLCASSLWWDGYTFGSGTRLTVV.

The rearrangement joins TRBV19 to TRBJ1-5, with unresolved D. Germline V lookup: CDR1 LNHDA, CDR2 SQIVND (reference sequence). This CDR3 is 15 amino acids long. V lost 0 bases and J 7 bases, leaving 13 bases between the germline ends. CDR3 nucleotide sequence: TGTGCCAGTAGTATAGATTCCCCCGACCCCCAGCCCCAGCATTTT. Amino acids: CASSIDSPDPQPQHF.